This T cell receptor beta chain was sequenced in a study of breast tumors, draining lymph nodes, adjacent tissues. Findings and caveats of the study: Luminal-like breast cancer showed significantly higher tumor–nontumor repertoire similarity than basal-like. Data only fit, rather than demonstrated, lymph node origin of most tumor T cells. Compared with lymph nodes, tumors were less diverse; compared with nontumor tissue, more.

V shed 3 bases and J 3 bases; nucleotides not matched to a gene: 2. Germline lookup yields CDR1 SGHDT and CDR2 YYEEEE. This CDR3 contains 13 residues. TCRdb used MiXCR to reprocess the multiplex PCR reads, holding one entry per CDR3 protein. The data show approximately 37,000 distinct CDR3 sequences, 36% seen once. A note on this clonotype: Its specificity is not known.

The TCR comes from a female donor with breast cancer. Some clones in this sample may be carry-over from other donors' samples. The chain has TRBV5-6 and TRBJ2-5, with 7 bases that match TRBD1. Sequencing input: breast tumor tissue. The CDR3, as DNA: TGTGCCAGCAGCTCTGACAGGGAAGAGACCCAGTACTTC. Its translation: CASSSDREETQYF.